These 4 T cell receptor beta chains originate from one sample sequenced in a study of T cell changes during pregnancy in multiple sclerosis (dated by TCRdb to between 2017 and 2020). Receptor libraries were prepared by the immunoSEQ multiplex PCR assay. TCRdb holds this immuneACCESS table with in-frame rearrangements only. Some clones are missing; in checked studies, unresolved V genes explain under half, and the rest has no known cause. The sample table shows more than 95,000 clones, and around 94% are seen once. The ten largest clonotypes hold roughly 0.88% of the sample. The specimen comprised peripheral blood, sampled after pregnancy. These receptors all come from a female donor with multiple sclerosis, enrolled in a pregnancy study.

The chain carries TRBV30 and TRBJ1-3; 9 bases match TRBD1. The trim removed 4 bases at V and 3 bases at J, leaving 4 bases unmatched. Germline lookup yields CDR1 GTSNPN and CDR2 SVGIG (reference sequence). This CDR3 region has 14 residues. The CDR3 loop is CAWKGQGSGNTIYF. Here the CDR3 DNA reads TGTGCCTGGAAAGGACAGGGGAGTGGAAACACCATATATTTT. Full variable domain (outside the CDR3, taken from reference TRBV30 and TRBJ1-3): SQTIHQWPATLVQPVGSPLSLECTVEGTSNPNLYWYRQAAGRGLQLLFYSVGIGQISSEVPQNLSASRPQDRQFILSSKKLLLSDSGFYLCAWKGQGSGNTIYFGEGSWLTVV.

V and J are TRBV9 and TRBJ1-1, with a weak D call TRBD1 (6 bases). V dropped 3 bases and J dropped 5 bases, with 14 bases sitting between them. CDR1 and CDR2 from the germline V gene are SGDLS and YYNGEE. The CDR3 is 14 amino acids. This chain's CDR3 is CASSEGEGGTEAFF. CDR3 bases: TGTGCCAGCAGCGAGGGGGAGGGGGGAACTGAAGCTTTCTTT.

V gene TRBV9 combines with J gene TRBJ1-1; 9 positions agree with TRBD1. V shed 4 bases, J shed 5 bases, and the junction held 9 bases outside the gene matches. Germline V gives CDR1 SGDLS, CDR2 YYNGEE. CDR3 size: 15 residues. The CDR3 sequence: CASSLTQGAQTEAFF. In nucleotides, the CDR3 is TGTGCCAGCAGCCTCACACAGGGGGCACAAACTGAAGCTTTCTTT.

J is TRBJ2-1 and V is TRBV9; 7 bases agree with TRBD1. The CDR3 length is 15 residues. J was trimmed by 7 bases and V by 0 bases; bases with no gene match: 7. In germline, CDR1 is SGDLS, CDR2 YYNGEE. CDR3 protein: CASSVEGQESNEQFF. DNA of the CDR3: TGTGCCAGCAGCGTAGAAGGACAGGAGTCAAATGAGCAGTTCTTC.